These T cell receptor beta chains were read from a single sample in a study of cytomegalovirus exposure and HLA in healthy donors. Generated by immunoSEQ multiplex PCR, the TCRdb table keeps only in-frame clones and is missing some. Of approximately 70,000 clones in the sample, under 85% are singletons; the top ten hold over 8.5%. Input material: PBMCs. The receptors stem from a woman in her sixties in good health and CMV-seropositive. Each CDR3 is given without its conserved first and last residue. Each record gives: CDR3 protein, clone size, J gene, V gene. Some rows have no size entry. The others give once, few or many, or a class for an expanded clone.

CDR3 protein: ASSLRASGANVLT; clone size: NA; J gene: TRBJ2-6; V gene: TRBV7-9
CDR3 protein: ATSRDQGIDGYT; clone size: once; J gene: TRBJ1-2; V gene: TRBV15
CDR3 protein: ASMTGTEAF; clone size: few; J gene: TRBJ1-1; V gene: TRBV30
CDR3 protein: ASSQSLGNTEAF; clone size: once; J gene: TRBJ1-1; V gene: TRBV11-2
CDR3 protein: ASSLAPALETDTQY; clone size: once; J gene: TRBJ2-3; V gene: TRBV5-4
CDR3 protein: AWSRDSGIKGNQPQH; clone size: once; J gene: TRBJ1-5; V gene: TRBV30
CDR3 protein: ASMDRAFGYT; clone size: few; J gene: TRBJ1-2; V gene: TRBV19
CDR3 protein: ASSLQGIPNQPQH; clone size: few; J gene: TRBJ1-5; V gene: TRBV5-5
CDR3 protein: ASSKDSSSNQPQH; clone size: few; J gene: TRBJ1-5; V gene: TRBV19
CDR3 protein: ASSPYMGGTGKAF; clone size: NA; J gene: TRBJ1-1; V gene: TRBV11-2
CDR3 protein: ASSQPSGQLYGYT; clone size: NA; J gene: TRBJ1-2; V gene: TRBV7-9
CDR3 protein: ASSSLSPEKLF; clone size: NA; J gene: TRBJ1-4; V gene: TRBV28
CDR3 protein: ASSDAEIYEQY; clone size: NA; J gene: TRBJ2-7; V gene: TRBV6-1
CDR3 protein: ASSPQVGGTDETQY; clone size: NA; J gene: TRBJ2-5; V gene: TRBV9
CDR3 protein: ASSLALLTRGTEAF; clone size: NA; J gene: TRBJ1-1; V gene: TRBV5-1
CDR3 protein: ASSLDRVGGGYT; clone size: NA; J gene: TRBJ1-2; V gene: TRBV7-2
CDR3 protein: ASSLGLAGSTDTQY; clone size: NA; J gene: TRBJ2-3; V gene: TRBV7-9
CDR3 protein: AWSVREAGNTIY; clone size: NA; J gene: TRBJ1-3; V gene: TRBV30
CDR3 protein: ASSEPTDRGVYGYT; clone size: NA; J gene: TRBJ1-2; V gene: TRBV6-1
CDR3 protein: AWSWASGGTDTQY; clone size: NA; J gene: TRBJ2-3; V gene: TRBV30
CDR3 protein: ASSHGQRGTSSGANVLT; clone size: NA; J gene: TRBJ2-6; V gene: TRBV4-1
CDR3 protein: ASSATSGGNIQY; clone size: NA; J gene: TRBJ2-4; V gene: TRBV5-1
CDR3 protein: ASSLGGQSNQPQH; clone size: NA; J gene: TRBJ1-5; V gene: TRBV27
CDR3 protein: ASSQGRIAGRPTDTQY; clone size: NA; J gene: TRBJ2-3; V gene: TRBV5-1
CDR3 protein: ASSLSLTNEKLF; clone size: NA; J gene: TRBJ1-4; V gene: TRBV6-5
CDR3 protein: SGGQVETQY; clone size: NA; J gene: TRBJ2-5; V gene: TRBV29-1
CDR3 protein: ASSLGGGYEQY; clone size: NA; J gene: TRBJ2-7; V gene: TRBV27
CDR3 protein: ASIGGTVVSEAF; clone size: NA; J gene: TRBJ1-1; V gene: TRBV14
CDR3 protein: SVRTSENNEQF; clone size: NA; J gene: TRBJ2-1; V gene: TRBV29-1
CDR3 protein: ASSWTSGGLYEQY; clone size: once; J gene: TRBJ2-7; V gene: TRBV27
CDR3 protein: ASSSRDRGGDTIY; clone size: NA; J gene: TRBJ1-3; V gene: TRBV13
CDR3 protein: ASRAGYNEQF; clone size: NA; J gene: TRBJ2-1; V gene: TRBV27
CDR3 protein: ASSLVIAGSYNEQF; clone size: few; J gene: TRBJ2-1; V gene: TRBV7-9
CDR3 protein: ASSQDSGGQDTQY; clone size: NA; J gene: TRBJ2-3; V gene: TRBV7-3
CDR3 protein: ASSSLAGIGEQY; clone size: NA; J gene: TRBJ2-7; V gene: TRBV6-6
CDR3 protein: ASSLGGGGNYGYT; clone size: NA; J gene: TRBJ1-2; V gene: TRBV7-2
CDR3 protein: AISEDTGLPKLF; clone size: NA; J gene: TRBJ1-4; V gene: TRBV10-3
CDR3 protein: ASSLDTEAF; clone size: NA; J gene: TRBJ1-1; V gene: TRBV6-6
CDR3 protein: ASNGQGSGEQY; clone size: NA; J gene: TRBJ2-7; V gene: TRBV2
CDR3 protein: ASSLLATHEQY; clone size: NA; J gene: TRBJ2-7; V gene: TRBV5-4
CDR3 protein: ASSSAGASVGYT; clone size: medium-sized; J gene: TRBJ1-2; V gene: TRBV6-6
CDR3 protein: ASSPGTGFSTDTQY; clone size: NA; J gene: TRBJ2-3; V gene: TRBV18
CDR3 protein: ASRRTGTHTEAF; clone size: NA; J gene: TRBJ1-1; V gene: TRBV27
CDR3 protein: ASGRTGGYGYT; clone size: NA; J gene: TRBJ1-2; V gene: TRBV12-5
CDR3 protein: ASSPPGGGRQETQY; clone size: NA; J gene: TRBJ2-5; V gene: TRBV5-4
CDR3 protein: ASSLTIWNTEAF; clone size: few; J gene: TRBJ1-1; V gene: TRBV5-1
CDR3 protein: ASSPPLGKGANVLT; clone size: NA; J gene: TRBJ2-6; V gene: TRBV18
CDR3 protein: ASRELAGDTNTGELF; clone size: NA; J gene: TRBJ2-2; V gene: TRBV12-2
CDR3 protein: ASSLRQLDGYT; clone size: NA; J gene: TRBJ1-2; V gene: TRBV7-9
CDR3 protein: AWGTAWNTEAF; clone size: NA; J gene: TRBJ1-1; V gene: TRBV30
CDR3 protein: ASSRTSGTTYEQY; clone size: NA; J gene: TRBJ2-7; V gene: TRBV11-2
CDR3 protein: ASSLGQTWGGELF; clone size: NA; J gene: TRBJ2-2; V gene: TRBV5-1
CDR3 protein: ASRSGDQETQY; clone size: NA; J gene: TRBJ2-5; V gene: TRBV2
CDR3 protein: AISESGTGVSYEQY; clone size: NA; J gene: TRBJ2-7; V gene: TRBV10-3
CDR3 protein: ASSSMGYSNQPQH; clone size: once; J gene: TRBJ1-5; V gene: TRBV5-8
CDR3 protein: ASSNRQADEKLF; clone size: NA; J gene: TRBJ1-4; V gene: TRBV5-1
CDR3 protein: AWLSGGYSGNTIY; clone size: few; J gene: TRBJ1-3; V gene: TRBV30
CDR3 protein: ASSSAGVRETQY; clone size: NA; J gene: TRBJ2-5; V gene: TRBV5-1
CDR3 protein: ASTPTGAAGYT; clone size: NA; J gene: TRBJ1-2; V gene: TRBV7-2